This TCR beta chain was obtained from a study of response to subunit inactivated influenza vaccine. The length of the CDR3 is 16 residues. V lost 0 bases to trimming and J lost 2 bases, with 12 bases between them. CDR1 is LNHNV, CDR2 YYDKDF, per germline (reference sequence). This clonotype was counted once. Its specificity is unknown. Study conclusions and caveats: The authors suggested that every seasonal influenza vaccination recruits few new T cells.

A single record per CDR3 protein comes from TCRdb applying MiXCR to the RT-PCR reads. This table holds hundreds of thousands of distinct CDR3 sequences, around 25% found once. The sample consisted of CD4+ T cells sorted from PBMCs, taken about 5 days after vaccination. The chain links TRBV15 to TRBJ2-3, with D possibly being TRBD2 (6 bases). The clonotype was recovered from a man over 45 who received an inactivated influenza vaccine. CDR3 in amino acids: CATSRDRELVTDTQYF. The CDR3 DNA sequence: TGTGCCACCAGCAGAGATCGGGAGCTGGTCACAGATACGCAGTATTTT.